This TCR beta chain was identified in a study of identical twins. The study's findings and limits: For out-of-frame beta sequences, excess twin sharing was weaker.

This clonotype was found a few times. Its specificity is unknown. Looked up from germline, CDR1 is MNHEY and CDR2 is SMNVEV (reference sequence). CDR3 length: 16 amino acids. Trimming left V 4 bases short and J 1 base short, with 16 bases between. TCRdb independently ran MiXCR on the 5' RACE reads; one entry per CDR3 protein. The sample consists of some 460,000 distinct CDR3 sequences, 13% to 15% of them appearing once. The data were also submitted as part of a second study, on yellow fever vaccine responses in identical twins. That paper states: A vaccine T cell response that seemed partly convergent and partly personalized was reported in twins.

The V gene is TRBV27, the J gene TRBJ1-1, with D tentatively TRBD1 (5 bases). This receptor was identified in a woman aged 18-29 years in good health. Sequencing was done on a sample of CD4+ T cells sorted from blood. CDR3 sequence: CASSSLPGTGNTEAFF. CDR3 in DNA: TGTGCCAGCAGTTCTCTTCCCGGGACGGGGAACACTGAAGCTTTCTTT.